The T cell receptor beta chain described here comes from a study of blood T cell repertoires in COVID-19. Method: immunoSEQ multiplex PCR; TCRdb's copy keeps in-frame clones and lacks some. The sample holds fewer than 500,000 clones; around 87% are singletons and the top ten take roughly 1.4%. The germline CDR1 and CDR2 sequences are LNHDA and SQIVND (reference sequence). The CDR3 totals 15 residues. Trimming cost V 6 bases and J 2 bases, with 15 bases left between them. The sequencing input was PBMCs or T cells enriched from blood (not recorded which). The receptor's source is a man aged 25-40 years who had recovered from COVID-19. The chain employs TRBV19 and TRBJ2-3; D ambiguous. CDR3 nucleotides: TGTGCCAGTAGCACTGTTCGACTTGACACAGATACGCAGTATTTT. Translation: CASSTVRLDTDTQYF.